This T cell receptor beta chain was retrieved from a study of T cells after yellow fever vaccination. The study, taken as a whole, reports: Once the booster was given, most primary-vaccination clones reappeared, at approximately 97% for CD4 and 88% for CD8.

For this clonotype: The target antigen is unknown.

This CDR3 region has 13 residues. Trimming took 3 bases from V and 13 from J; bases not matched to a gene: 8. CDR1 and CDR2 from the germline V gene are SEHNR and FQNEAQ (reference sequence). 5'RACE template switching produced TCR cDNA carrying a universal primer site and UMIs. TCRdb itself ran the 5' RACE reads through MiXCR, one entry per CDR3 protein. The sample includes 250,000 to 300,000 distinct CDR3 sequences, roughly 13% seen only once; the top ten take roughly 0.5%. This TCR derives from a man between 25 and 39 years old who received the YFV17D yellow fever vaccine. The material was CD4+ T cells sorted from PBMCs, obtained 45 days after the yellow fever booster vaccination. The V gene is TRBV7-9, the J gene TRBJ2-1, with 8 bases identical to TRBD2. CDR3 sequence (DNA): TGTGCCAGCAGCTTGGAGTATAGCGGGGAACAGTTCTTC. Residues: CASSLEYSGEQFF. The entire variable domain, with the rest obtained from reference TRBV7-9 and TRBJ2-1, is as follows: DTGVSQNPRHKITKRGQNVTFRCDPISEHNRLYWYRQTLGQGPEFLTYFQNEAQLEKSRLLSDRFSAERPKGSFSTLEIQRTEQGDSAMYLCASSLEYSGEQFFGPGTRLTVL.